The 8 T cell receptor beta chains given below trace back to one sample, sequenced in a study of cytomegalovirus exposure and HLA in healthy donors. Amplification used 60 Vbeta primers and 13 Jbeta primers. Produced via immunoSEQ multiplex PCR; TCRdb's table is partial and in-frame only. The profile shows around 250,000 clones, around 81% of them singletons. The specimen sequenced was PBMCs. The receptors shown here come from a woman in her sixties or seventies in good health and CMV-seropositive.

The chain employs TRBV28 and TRBJ1-2; 7 positions match TRBD1. This CDR3 is 14 amino acids long. Germline assignment: CDR1 MDHEN and CDR2 SYDVKM. Losses at the gene ends were 2 bases for V and 9 bases for J; bases not matched to a gene: 9. In DNA, the CDR3 is TGTGCCAGCAGTTTAGTAGGGGGCCAGTACAGCTACACCTTC. It encodes CASSLVGGQYSYTF.

The V and J genes are TRBV6-5 and TRBJ1-2; 10 nucleotides line up with TRBD1. V lost 5 bases and J lost 4; bases outside the gene matches: 4. The CDR3 runs 14 residues. CDR1 is MNHEY, CDR2 SVGAGI, per germline. The chain's CDR3 is CASSRDRGSYGYTF. CDR3 bases: TGTGCCAGCAGTCGGGACAGGGGTAGCTATGGCTACACCTTC.

This chain joins TRBV6-1 and TRBJ2-1; D perhaps matches TRBD1 (7 bases). The CDR3 covers 13 residues. V was pared by 7 bases and J by 6 bases, with 13 bases between. CDR1 is MNHNS and CDR2 is SASEGT in the germline V gene. This CDR3 is CASKRQGGNEQFF. In nucleotides, the CDR3 is TGTGCCAGCAAAAGGCAGGGGGGCAATGAGCAGTTCTTC.

The J gene is TRBJ1-2, the V gene TRBV5-4, with a tentative D call TRBD1 (6 bases). The CDR3 runs to 14 residues. V was pared by 3 bases and J by 1 base, with 10 bases between. Germline V gene lookup returns CDR1 SGHNT and CDR2 YYREEE (reference sequence). The CDR3 nucleotides are TGTGCCAGCAGCTCGGAGGACAGTAACTATGGCTACACCTTC. This sequence encodes CASSSEDSNYGYTF.

The J gene is TRBJ1-2, the V gene TRBV9, with D perhaps TRBD1 (5 bases). CDR3 size: 14 residues. With 1 base removed from V and 7 bases from J, the gap between germline ends came to 14 bases. Germline CDR1 SGDLS, CDR2 YYNGEE. The CDR3 coding sequence is TGTGCCAGCAGCGTAACAGGTAGAGACTTTGGCTACACCTTC. It encodes CASSVTGRDFGYTF.

J is TRBJ1-6 and V is TRBV4-2, with 8 bases matching TRBD1. After removal of 3 bases from V and 10 bases from J, the junction contained 11 bases not matched to a gene. The CDR3 totals 16 residues. Germline assignment: CDR1 LGHNA and CDR2 YNFKEQ. CDR3 loop: CASSQELSGGRSPLHF. The CDR3 DNA is TGTGCCAGCAGCCAGGAGCTTTCAGGGGGCAGATCACCCCTCCACTTT.

The chain combines TRBV6-6 with TRBJ2-3; TRBD1 matches 7 bases. V lost 8 bases and J lost 1; bases outside the gene matches: 9. The germline gives CDR1 MNHNY, CDR2 SVGAGI (reference sequence). The CDR3 is made up of 15 amino acids. The CDR3 bases are TGTGCCAGCCGCCAAAGTGGGACAGGCACAGATACGCAGTATTTT. It codes for CASRQSGTGTDTQYF.

This sequence joins TRBV7-2 and TRBJ2-1, with D possibly matching TRBD2 (5 bases). V lost 4 bases to trimming and J lost 10 bases, with 20 bases between them. The germline gives CDR1 SGHTA, CDR2 FQGNSA. The length of the CDR3 is 15 residues. The CDR3 DNA reads TGTGCCAGCAGCTCTAGTGGCGGGCCCCTCGTGGAGCAGTTCTTC. Amino acid sequence: CASSSSGGPLVEQFF.